The entry below describes one TCR beta chain. Antigen unknown. Germline V CDR1 and CDR2: MRHNA, SNTAGT. CDR3 length equals 15 residues. V lost 4 bases and J 0 bases, leaving 11 bases between the germline ends. This entry belongs to a study of T cells and copy number aberrations in small-cell lung cancer. Study-wide results and caveats: Copy number aberration burden correlated negatively with tumor T-cell density, richness, clonality.

Some clones are missing from TCRdb's copy, which holds only in-frame ones; the method was immunoSEQ multiplex PCR. The table lists fewer than 1,500 clones, over 80% of them singletons. All donors were smokers or heavy second-hand smokers. The chain carries TRBV6-4 and TRBJ2-3, with D possibly TRBD1 on 5 matching bases. The sequence derives from a woman aged 45-59 years with small cell lung cancer. What was sequenced was tumor tissue. Here the CDR3 DNA reads TGTGCCAGCAGTGCTACTCAGGGTAGCACAGATACGCAGTATTTT. Translating it yields CASSATQGSTDTQYF.